This T cell receptor (beta chain) comes out of a study of shared clonotypes between healthy human individuals. Study at large: Three plates were used per donor for CD4 naive, three for CD4 memory, two for CD8 naive and one for CD8 memory. Broader study findings: The sampled material consisted only of blood, and tissue repertoires are likely to differ. Clonotype sharing across several donors was observed for about 5.5% of naive CD4 clonotypes.

For this clone: What it binds is not known.

The CDR3 is 16 residues long. Germline lookup yields CDR1 SGHAT and CDR2 FQNNGV. J was trimmed by 3 bases and V by 3 bases; bases with no gene match: 6. Sequencing was performed with immunoSEQ multiplex PCR; in TCRdb, only in-frame clones are kept and a portion is missing. The data hold 2 million to 2.5 million clones, with roughly 94% observed a single time. Researchers partitioned CD4+ cells into CD45RA+ naive and CD45RA-negative memory subsets. The rearrangement links TRBV11-2 to TRBJ2-5; TRBD2 matches 11 bases. Sequencing input: naive CD4+ T cells sorted from blood. Specified subset: CD45RA+ positively selected. The source is a man aged 18 to 30 in good health. CDR3 DNA: TGTGCCAGCAGCTTTAGCGGGGGGGCCATAGAAGAGACCCAGTACTTC. This gives the protein CASSFSGGAIEETQYF. Full variable domain (missing parts from reference TRBV11-2 and TRBJ2-5): EAGVAQSPRYKIIEKRQSVAFWCNPISGHATLYWYQQILGQGPKLLIQFQNNGVVDDSQLPKDRFSAERLKGVDSTLKIQPAKLEDSAVYLCASSFSGGAIEETQYFGPGTRLLVL.